This T cell receptor beta chain was sequenced for a study of blood T cell repertoires in COVID-19 (dated by TCRdb to the early 2020s). About the study as a whole: Samples from collaborators originated in the United States, Italy and Spain and spanned both the acute and convalescent phases of COVID-19. Samples were obtained from the ongoing ImmuneRACE study (first 160 participants) and from over 1,000 subjects provided by 6 global collaborators. Subjects who had been exposed to COVID-19, were actively infected with it, or had recovered from it provided the deeply sampled blood TCRbeta repertoires that made up the dataset. Nearly every sample came with metadata listing a de-identified subject ID, COVID-19 status, age in years and sex. The material from the prospective study consisted of cDNA or gDNA derived from T cells, B-cell-depleted T cells, or PBMCs. Where available, HLA class I and class II types were obtained from metadata supplied by the sample provider rather than from assay-based typing. The repertoires were released in a freely available public database meant as a resource for research on the immune response to SARS-CoV-2. The full study reports these points: Clinical and demographic metadata were provided uncurated, with the amount varying by source and participant.

Concerning this clone itself: What antigen it recognizes has not been identified. Base qualities are not at hand, and no much larger clone is one base apart.

TCRbeta CDR3 regions were amplified from genomic DNA using the immunoSEQ Assay, a bias-controlled multiplex PCR. In the authors' own workflow: The number of nucleated cells in each sample was estimated by amplification of reference gene primers within the assay. To quantify the absolute abundance of each unique TCRbeta CDR3 rearrangement, sequence reads were collapsed and filtered. For each sample, productive Simpson clonality was calculated by taking the square root of Simpson's diversity index across productive rearrangements. Entries here come from immuneACCESS through TCRdb and include only in-frame sequences with V and J called. Some clones fail to appear in such tables; in the studies checked, an unresolved V gene covers under half of the shortfall, and the cause of the remainder is unknown. V and J calls and clone size are copied from that table; D and trimming were computed from the DNA. This sample has over 75,000 clones in its table, and 89% of those were observed once. The top ten hold approximately 5.5% of the sample.

The collaborating institutions used their own protocols to collect whole blood in K2EDTA tubes. Collaborator samples were shipped for TCRbeta analysis as frozen whole blood, isolated PBMCs, or DNA extracted from either sample type. The receptor was isolated from a woman of 80 years or more with active COVID-19. The sample taken for sequencing was peripheral blood.

The CDR3 reads CASSPGLDFEQYF. In nucleotides, the sequence is TGTGCCAGCTCACCCGGACTAGACTTTGAGCAGTACTTC. Rearrangement joined TRBV18 to TRBJ2-7, with 7 central nucleotides matching TRBD2. After removal of 3 bases from V and 7 bases from J, the junction retains 6 bases not matched to a gene. Taken from cysteine to phenylalanine, the CDR3 has 13 residues. Only CDR3 DNA is held: 39 bases, read in frame from base 1. Per the germline V gene, KGHSH is the CDR1 and LQKENI is the CDR2. Reference TRBV18 and TRBJ2-7 proteins supply the regions before and after the CDR3; the full variable domain is: NAGVMQNPRHLVRRRGQEARLRCSPMKGHSHVYWYRQLPEEGLKFMVYLQKENIIDESGMPKERFSAEFPKEGPSILRIQQVVRGDSAAYFCASSPGLDFEQYFGPGTRLTVT.